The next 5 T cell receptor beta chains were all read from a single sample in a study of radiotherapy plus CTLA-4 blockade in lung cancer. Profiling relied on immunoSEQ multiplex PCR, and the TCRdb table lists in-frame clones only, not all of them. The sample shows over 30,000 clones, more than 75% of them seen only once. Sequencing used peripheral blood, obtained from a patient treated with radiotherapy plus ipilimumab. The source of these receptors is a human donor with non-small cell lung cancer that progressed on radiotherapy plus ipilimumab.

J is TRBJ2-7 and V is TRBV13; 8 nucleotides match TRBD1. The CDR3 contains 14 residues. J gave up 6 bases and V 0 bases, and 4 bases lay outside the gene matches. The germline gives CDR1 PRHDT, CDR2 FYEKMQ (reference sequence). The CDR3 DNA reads TGTGCCAGCAGCTTAGGGGGACAGGCTTTCGAGCAGTACTTC. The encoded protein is CASSLGGQAFEQYF. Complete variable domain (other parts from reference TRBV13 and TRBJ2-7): AAGVIQSPRHLIKEKRETATLKCYPIPRHDTVYWYQQGPGQDPQFLISFYEKMQSDKGSIPDRFSAQQFSDYHSELNMSSLELGDSALYFCASSLGGQAFEQYFGPGTRLTVT.

The CDR3 nucleotides are TGCGCCAGCAAAAACGGACGGAGAGGGCCGCAAGAGACCCAGTACTTC. It specifies CASKNGRRGPQETQYF. This chain uses TRBV5-1 with TRBJ2-5; maybe TRBD2 (5 bases). CDR1 and CDR2 from the germline V gene are SGHRS and YFSETQ. V lost 6 bases and J 2 bases, leaving 20 bases between the germline ends. The CDR3 is made up of 16 amino acids.

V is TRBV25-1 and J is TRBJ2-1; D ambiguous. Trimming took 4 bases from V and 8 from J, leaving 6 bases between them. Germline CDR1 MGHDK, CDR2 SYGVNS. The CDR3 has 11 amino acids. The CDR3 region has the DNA TGTGCCAGCAGTGGGTGGCATGAGCAGTTCTTC. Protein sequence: CASSGWHEQFF.

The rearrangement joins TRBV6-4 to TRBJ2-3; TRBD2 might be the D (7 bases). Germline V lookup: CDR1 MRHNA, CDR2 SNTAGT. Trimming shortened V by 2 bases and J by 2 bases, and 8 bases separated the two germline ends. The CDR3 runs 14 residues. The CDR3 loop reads CASSDGGATDTQYF. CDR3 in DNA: TGTGCCAGCAGTGACGGGGGGGCCACAGATACGCAGTATTTT.

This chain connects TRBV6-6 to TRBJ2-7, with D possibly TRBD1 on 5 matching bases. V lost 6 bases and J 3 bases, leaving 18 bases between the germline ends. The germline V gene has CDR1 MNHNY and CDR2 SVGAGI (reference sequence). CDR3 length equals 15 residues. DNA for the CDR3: TGTGCCAGCAGCCCCGAACAGGAGATACGCTACGAGCAGTACTTC. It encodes CASSPEQEIRYEQYF.